This TCR beta chain was identified in a study of blood T cell repertoires in COVID-19. Study information: In each case, the material was cDNA or gDNA derived from T cells, B-cell-depleted T cells, or PBMCs.

Germline values: CDR1 SGHVS, CDR2 FQNEAQ. This CDR3 comprises 16 residues. The ends were cut back, 5 bases at V and 3 bases at J, with 19 bases in the middle. Generated by immunoSEQ multiplex PCR, the TCRdb table keeps only in-frame clones and is missing some. The sample has more than 300,000 clones, approximately 89% seen once. The sequenced material came from PBMCs or T cells enriched from blood (not recorded which). The source is a young woman who had recovered from COVID-19. The chain employs TRBV7-8 and TRBJ1-2; D is perhaps TRBD1 (5 bases). The CDR3: CASSAGDSRDYYGYTF. The CDR3 coding sequence is TGTGCCAGCAGCGCAGGTGACAGTAGGGATTACTATGGCTACACCTTC.